The 26 T cell receptor beta chains given below trace back to one sample, sequenced in a study of blood T cell repertoires in COVID-19. The method was immunoSEQ multiplex PCR; TCRdb's version includes in-frame clones alone and lacks a portion of them. The profile covers over 150,000 clones, with approximately 83% appearing a single time and 9.1% taken by the ten largest. The material sequenced was peripheral blood. These receptors were taken from a woman older than 75 with active or convalescent COVID-19.

There are a few counts of this clone. The rearrangement uses TRBV18 and TRBJ2-3, with TRBD2 matching over 9 bases. There are 15 residues in the CDR3. Germline V gives CDR1 KGHSH, CDR2 LQKENI. V trimming: 3 bases; J trimming: 5 bases; junction bases outside the gene matches: 6. The CDR3 protein is CASSPTAGGIDTQYF. CDR3 DNA: TGTGCCAGCTCACCGACAGCGGGGGGTATAGATACGCAGTATTTT.

The chain has TRBV7-2 and TRBJ1-2; 7 bases fit TRBD1. This CDR3 spans 14 amino acids. Germline V gene data show CDR1 as SGHTA and CDR2 as FQGNSA. V trimming: 5 bases; J trimming: 2 bases; junction bases outside the gene matches: 5. CDR3: CASSPGQLNYGYTF. The CDR3 DNA reads TGTGCCAGCAGCCCGGGACAGTTAAACTATGGCTACACCTTC. The full variable domain, its missing parts supplied by reference TRBV7-2 and TRBJ1-2, is GAGVSQSPSNKVTEKGKDVELRCDPISGHTALYWYRQSLGQGLEFLIYFQGNSAPDKSGLPSDRFSAERTGGSVSTLTIQRTQQEDSAVYLCASSPGQLNYGYTFGSGTRLTVV.

This clone appeared once. The V call is TRBV4-3, the J call TRBJ1-4; 7 bases line up with TRBD1. Germline CDR1 reads LGHNA; CDR2 reads YSLEER. The CDR3 runs 14 residues. Trimming took 5 bases from V and 7 from J; bases not matched to a gene: 7. The DNA of the CDR3 is TGCGCCAGCAGCGCCCAGGGGGTCGGTGAAAAACTGTTTTTT. Its protein is CASSAQGVGEKLFF.

The V gene is TRBV6-5, the J gene TRBJ1-1, with no clear D. The CDR3 extends over 12 amino acids. Germline CDR1 and CDR2: MNHEY and SVGAGI. V lost 0 bases to trimming and J lost 11 bases, with 10 bases between them. CDR3 DNA: TGTGCCAGCAGTTACTCGACGGGGAGGGCTTTCTTT. This translates into CASSYSTGRAFF.

The chain combines TRBV10-3 with TRBJ1-2; tentative D call: TRBD1 (5 bases). CDR1 ENHRY and CDR2 SYGVKD come from the germline V gene. Trimming pared 3 bases from V and 4 bases from J, leaving 9 bases between. The CDR3 runs to 13 residues. The CDR3 DNA reads as TGTGCCATCAGTGACCAGGGAACCTATGGCTACACCTTC. Residues: CAISDQGTYGYTF.

The V gene is TRBV19, the J gene TRBJ1-5, with 8 bases that match TRBD1. This CDR3 is 18 amino acids long. Trimming at V came to 4 bases and at J to 6 bases, leaving 17 bases not matched to a gene. CDR1 is LNHDA, CDR2 SQIVND, per germline (reference sequence). CDR3 region: CASSTGSPGGLRGQPQHF. The DNA of the CDR3 is TGTGCCAGTAGTACCGGCTCACCAGGGGGCCTGCGTGGTCAGCCCCAGCATTTT.

The CDR3 DNA is TGTGCCAGCAGTTTTTCAGATCAAATGAACACTGAAGCTTTCTTT. Residues: CASSFSDQMNTEAFF. The chain employs TRBV27 and TRBJ1-1; no reliable D call. Between the trimmed V and J ends, which lost 3 bases and 0 bases, there was a span of 11 bases. Germline CDR1 MNHEY, CDR2 SMNVEV (reference sequence). This CDR3 is 15 amino acids long.

The chain combines TRBV7-8 with TRBJ1-2; D call uncertain. This CDR3 is 14 amino acids long. Germline V gene data show CDR1 as SGHVS and CDR2 as FQNEAQ. V was trimmed by 1 base and J by 2 bases, leaving 8 bases between them. The CDR3 region is CASSLGTVNYGYTF. The CDR3 nucleotides are TGTGCCAGCAGCTTAGGAACGGTCAACTATGGCTACACCTTC.

The V and J genes are TRBV6-5 and TRBJ1-1, with 11 bases aligning to TRBD1. Looked up from germline, CDR1 is MNHEY and CDR2 is SVGAGI. The CDR3 totals 16 residues. V gave up 2 bases and J gave up 0 bases; unmatched junction bases: 2. DNA for the CDR3: TGTGCCAGCAGTTACAAGGACAGGGGGCTGAACACTGAAGCTTTCTTT. Its protein is CASSYKDRGLNTEAFF.

The chain recombines TRBV9 with TRBJ2-5; 7 bases match TRBD1. The CDR3 covers 14 residues. Per the germline V gene, CDR1 is SGDLS and CDR2 is YYNGEE. The V gene end was trimmed by 4 bases and the J gene end by 4 bases; junction bases not matched to a gene: 7. The CDR3 nucleotides are TGTGCCAGCAGCCCTCGACAGGGTCGAGAGACCCAGTACTTC. Translated: CASSPRQGRETQYF.

This clone was observed a single time. The chain carries TRBV6-5 and TRBJ2-2; 7 positions match TRBD2. Trimming cost V 0 bases and J 7 bases; bases outside gene matches: 5. The CDR3 sequence is 15 residues long. Germline V lookup: CDR1 MNHEY, CDR2 SVGAGI. The CDR3 loop reads CASSYSPGGYGELFF. CDR3 nucleotide sequence: TGTGCCAGCAGTTACTCCCCCGGGGGGTACGGGGAGCTGTTTTTT.

This clone was seen just once. The chain is built from TRBV7-9 and TRBJ1-2, with TRBD1 identical over 7 bases. With V trimmed by 5 bases and J by 4 bases, 4 bases remained unmatched. Germline lookup yields CDR1 SEHNR and CDR2 FQNEAQ (reference sequence). CDR3 length equals 13 residues. In nucleotides, the CDR3 is TGTGCCAGCAGCCCCCAGGGGGGCTATGGCTACACCTTC. Protein product: CASSPQGGYGYTF.

The chain uses TRBV19 and TRBJ2-6; the D gene is possibly TRBD1 (6 bases). The CDR3 loop spans 16 amino acids. V gave up 5 bases and J gave up 4 bases, with 15 bases separating them. Germline V CDR1 and CDR2: LNHDA, SQIVND (reference sequence). This CDR3 is CASSVSTGSGANVLTF. The CDR3 nucleotides read TGTGCCAGTAGTGTTTCAACAGGGTCAGGGGCCAACGTCCTGACTTTC.

V is TRBV4-1 and J is TRBJ2-1, with a possible D match to TRBD1 (8 bases). This CDR3 is 15 amino acids long. Trimming removed 6 bases at V and 8 bases at J, with 20 bases between. Germline V gene data show CDR1 as MGHRA and CDR2 as YSYEKL. The CDR3, as DNA: TGCGCCAGCAGTCATGCACAGGGGGGGTCATATGAGCAGTTCTTC. Translated: CASSHAQGGSYEQFF.

This rearrangement joins TRBV6-5 to TRBJ1-3; no clear D. V shed 4 bases and J shed 5 bases, with 15 bases lying between them. There are 15 residues in the CDR3. Per the germline V gene, CDR1 is MNHEY and CDR2 is SVGAGI. Here the CDR3 reads CASSSRQLLRNTIYF. The CDR3 region has the DNA TGTGCCAGCAGTTCCCGACAACTCCTGAGAAACACCATATATTTT.

CDR3 amino acids: CASSLNRDEQYF. The CDR3 DNA is TGTGCCAGCTCCCTTAATCGGGACGAGCAGTACTTC. V is TRBV18 and J is TRBJ2-7; D not certain. Germline V lookup: CDR1 KGHSH, CDR2 LQKENI. V was pared by 6 bases and J by 5 bases, with 11 bases between. The CDR3 covers 12 residues.

The chain combines TRBV13 with TRBJ1-3; 7 nucleotides agree with TRBD1. This CDR3 spans 17 amino acids. Germline V gene sequence: CDR1 PRHDT, CDR2 FYEKMQ (reference sequence). Germline trimming cut 4 bases from V and 1 base from J; bases unmatched to any gene: 10. This chain's CDR3 is CASSSRQGPRSGNTIYF. CDR3 DNA sequence: TGTGCCAGCAGCTCTCGACAGGGACCTCGATCTGGAAACACCATATATTTT.

J is TRBJ2-7 and V is TRBV28, with a tentative D call TRBD2 (5 bases). V was pared by 6 bases and J by 4 bases, with 13 bases between. The CDR3 consists of 13 residues. The V gene's germline CDR1 is MDHEN and CDR2 SYDVKM. In DNA form, the CDR3 reads TGTGCCAGCAGGCGCCTTACTAGGTACGAGCAGTACTTC. Translated: CASRRLTRYEQYF.

This rearrangement joins TRBV18 to TRBJ1-2; a possible D gene is TRBD1 (5 bases). CDR1 KGHSH and CDR2 LQKENI come from the germline V gene. Trimming cost V 5 bases and J 8 bases, with 12 bases left between them. CDR3 length: 12 amino acids. The CDR3 region is CASSDLGRGYTF. The DNA for the CDR3 is TGTGCCAGCTCAGACCTGGGGCGAGGCTACACCTTC.

The V and J genes are TRBV12-3 or TRBV12-4 and TRBJ1-6, with 7 bases identical to TRBD1. V lost 4 bases, J lost 6 bases, and 0 bases stayed unmatched. The CDR3 consists of 13 residues. The CDR3 nucleotides read TGTGCCAGCAGTTACAGGGGTAATTCACCCCTCCACTTT. Translation gives CASSYRGNSPLHF.

In DNA form, the CDR3 reads TGTGCCAGCAACGACCGGGGGAATGAGCAGTTCTTC. This sequence encodes CASNDRGNEQFF. V is TRBV7-2 and J is TRBJ2-1, with TRBD2 as a possible D gene (6 bases). The CDR3 totals 12 residues. V was trimmed by 7 bases and J by 7 bases, leaving 11 bases between them. Germline lookup yields CDR1 SGHTA and CDR2 FQGNSA.

The chain recombines TRBV19 with TRBJ1-6; no firm D call. Trimming cost V 6 bases and J 7 bases, with 7 bases left between them. The germline gives CDR1 LNHDA, CDR2 SQIVND (reference sequence). The CDR3 length is 12 residues. The CDR3 protein is CASSSRNSPLHF. As DNA, the CDR3 is TGTGCCAGTAGCTCCAGGAATTCACCCCTCCACTTT.

This clone has just a few counts. The chain couples TRBV2 to TRBJ1-5; 10 positions agree with TRBD1. The CDR3 is made up of 17 amino acids. CDR1 is SNHLY, CDR2 FYNNEI, per germline. V lost 4 bases, J lost 7 bases, and 13 bases stayed unmatched. The CDR3 sequence is CASSGRQGASGGQPQHF. In DNA form, the CDR3 reads TGTGCCAGCAGTGGACGACAGGGGGCGAGCGGAGGACAGCCCCAGCATTTT.

J is TRBJ2-5 and V is TRBV7-8, with 10 bases matching TRBD1. CDR3 length: 17 residues. Germline loops: CDR1 SGHVS, CDR2 FQNEAQ. The ends lost 5 bases at V and 4 bases at J; junction bases unmatched: 13. CDR3: CASSTRPDRGSGETQYF. CDR3 DNA: TGTGCCAGCAGCACTCGGCCGGACAGGGGGAGTGGAGAGACCCAGTACTTC.

The chain is built from TRBV3-1 (or the pseudogene TRBV3-2) and TRBJ1-3; 7 bases fit TRBD1. The V gene's germline CDR1 is LGHDT and CDR2 YNNKEL (reference sequence). This CDR3 comprises 14 residues. V was clipped by 1 base and J by 4 bases; unmatched bases: 1. CDR3 DNA sequence: TGTGCCAGCAGCCAAGGGACAGGAGGAAACACCATATATTTT. Encoded protein: CASSQGTGGNTIYF.

The chain couples TRBV7-2 to TRBJ1-2, with TRBD1 matching 7 bases. Per germline, CDR1 SGHTA and CDR2 FQGNSA. The CDR3 covers 16 residues. V dropped 5 bases and J dropped 0; count of bases not matched to a gene: 9. This chain's CDR3 is CASSPSGQGANYGYTF. For the CDR3, the DNA is TGTGCCAGCAGCCCTAGTGGGCAGGGGGCTAACTATGGCTACACCTTC.